This is a list of T cell receptor beta chains from one sample in a study of OX40 agonist ivuxolimab in advanced cancers. TCRdb's copy holds only in-frame clones and misses some; the assay was immunoSEQ multiplex PCR. Of more than 13,000 clones listed, approximately 80% are singletons. Material: CD4+ or CD8+ T cells sorted from blood, obtained in a trial of the OX40 agonist ivuxolimab. The receptors stem from an adult with an advanced solid tumor such as melanoma, head and neck, liver or kidney cancer. Both conserved end residues are trimmed from each CDR3.

V | CDR3
TRBV7-8 | ASSLWLTNTEAF
TRBV19 | ASNGPPDYYGYT
TRBV11-1 | ATSGWVGEQF
TRBV9 | ASSGLILNEQF
TRBV7-3 | ASSVTSGGYNEQF
TRBV19 | ASGDGQGMNEQY
TRBV19 | ASTPKGRTYEQY
TRBV6-6 | ASSYPDTQY
TRBV5-8 | ASSPLAENTGELF
TRBV6-5 | ASSPNLGTEAF
TRBV2 | AINSGDNEKLF
TRBV7-2 | ASSLTSGASYEQY
TRBV11-2 | ASTLIAGGHYNEQF
TRBV6-5 | ASSYASGGADTQY
TRBV7-3 | ASSPGTVYEQY
TRBV4-3 | ASSQHRSSQPQH
TRBV4-3 | ASSQDQLTGLAAEAF
TRBV5-5 | ASSLGTGEEEQY
TRBV27 | ASRQPGLTYEQY
TRBV12-5 | ASMNGTANTEAF
TRBV11-2 | ASSWTSADTQY
TRBV29-1 | SVLQGDSYEQY
TRBV19 | ATHGGTMNTEAF
TRBV11-2 | ASSLGVFLALH
TRBV4-1 | ASSQTSGGLSYEQY
TRBV7-6 | ASSLRSGGNEQY
TRBV15 | ATSRARDRENEQY
TRBV7-9 | ASSTALTGEYEQY
TRBV5-1 | ASSLGDVGFTEAF
TRBV5-4 | ASSFGGPNGEQF
TRBV5-6 | ASSLESNTEAF
TRBV4-3 | ASSQDGGYEQY
TRBV11-3 | ASSFGDSGTDEQF
TRBV7-9 | ASSSKGYEQY
TRBV4-3 | ASSGNGVGYT
TRBV10-2 | ATATGPGQPQH
TRBV9 | ASSVGGDYGYT
TRBV11-3 | ASSFKGDTQY
TRBV5-6 | ASSLGAGANVLT
TRBV4-3 | ASSQDVPGGLLTDTQY
TRBV7-8 | ASRPSLEVVELF
TRBV2 | ASSPPGWGVSEQY
TRBV5-6 | ASDGGARGYT
TRBV29-1 | SVLDSEAF
TRBV7-9 | ASSLATGRAEAF
TRBV4-3 | ASSQDRGHLNTEAF
TRBV4-3 | ASSPQRQGTGQPQH
TRBV14 | ASSQFENSNTEAF
TRBV18 | ASSPEDSGTDTQY
TRBV6-1 | ASSGSTGGLYEQY
TRBV28 | ASSSLYRVNTEAF
TRBV6-1 | ASRADGTYEQY
TRBV7-9 | ASSLEQGGSPLH
TRBV9 | ASSQAGGAGNIQY
TRBV27 | ASSLSGLAGEVQY
TRBV4-1 | ASSQADRDRGGYEQY
TRBV2 | ASSEGRNRYNEQF
TRBV11-2 | ASSLLSTDTQY